The clone carrying this TCR beta chain occurred many times. This specimen belongs to a study of HIV-infected children after antiretroviral therapy interruption. The treatment is: PENTA 11 planned treatment interruption arm or continuous ART arm. The TCR library was built from RNA with a 3' RACE protocol and unique molecular identifiers. TCRdb fed the 3' RACE reads into MiXCR, producing one record per CDR3 protein. The repertoire has 30,000 to 50,000 distinct CDR3 sequences, just over 6.5% of them found once; the top ten carry more than 0.75%. Sequences were derived from CD45RA+ CD4+ T cells from PBMCs, pooled from several time points, sampled from a donor given antiretroviral therapy, either interrupted or continuous. Indicated subset: naive CD4+ CD45RA+ CD45RO- T cells. The sequence was collected from a pool of human donors with HIV.

Here the CDR3 DNA reads TGTGCCAGCAGCCAAGATCTTGGCAACTACGAGCAGTACTTC. This encodes CASSQDLGNYEQYF. This chain uses TRBV3-1 with TRBJ2-7; no reliable D call. The CDR3 is made up of 14 amino acids. The V end was cut by 0 bases, the J end by 3 bases, with 9 bases between. Germline V lookup: CDR1 LGHDT, CDR2 YNNKEL (reference sequence).